The next 2 T cell receptor beta chains were all read from a single sample in a study of blood T cell repertoires in COVID-19. Produced via immunoSEQ multiplex PCR; TCRdb's table is partial and in-frame only. The repertoire holds about 56,000 clones, with 89% as singletons. Sequenced sample: peripheral blood. The receptor source for this set is a woman in her fifties or sixties with COVID-19, enrolled during active disease.

This clone was seen just once. The chain couples TRBV28 to TRBJ1-5, with 7 bases aligning to TRBD1. CDR1 MDHEN and CDR2 SYDVKM come from the germline V gene. V shed 5 bases and J 8 bases; nucleotides not matched to a gene: 6. The CDR3 totals 13 residues. CDR3 residues: CASSLRQGKPQHF. DNA of the CDR3: TGTGCCAGCAGTCTTCGACAGGGCAAGCCCCAGCATTTT.

V and J are TRBV5-1 and TRBJ2-2; unclear D gene. The CDR3 runs 13 residues. V was shortened by 5 bases and J by 2 bases, with 7 bases between the two germline ends. Germline CDR1 is SGHRS and CDR2 is YFSETQ. CDR3 bases: TGCGCCAGCAGGTTTTCAAACACCGGGGAGCTGTTTTTT. This translates into CASRFSNTGELFF.